This note documents a single TCR beta chain sequence. This clonotype occurred many times. No cognate antigen has been identified for it. The sample holds no much larger clone one base away, and base qualities are not on file. Libraries came from RT-PCR. The listed sequencing device is Illumina HiSeq 2500. TCRdb reprocessed the public reads (quality trimming at Q25 with fastp, clone calling with MiXCR) and kept in-frame beta chains. Each CDR3 protein gets just one entry, which takes the most common genes and DNA from the rows behind it. The sample includes about 540,000 distinct CDR3 sequences, with less than 25% observed a single time. Jointly, the top ten make up approximately 3% of the sample. The V end loses 0 bases and the J end loses 5 bases, and a stretch of 14 bases separates them. From its cysteine to its phenylalanine, the CDR3 spans 15 amino acids. The CDR3 DNA has 45 bases and is translated from base 1. As encoded in the germline V gene, CDR1 is SGDLS while CDR2 is YYNGEE.

This specimen comes from a study of response to subunit inactivated influenza vaccine (dated by TCRdb to the late 2010s). Study-level background: Deep quantitative profiling of the T cell receptor repertoire was used in the study to follow responses to a trivalent subunit inactivated influenza vaccine. Study-wide findings and limitations: The authors suggested that each seasonal influenza vaccination may recruit only a limited number of new T cells.

The sample was also linked to a second study, of T cells expressing NK-cell markers. From that second study: TCR beta cDNA libraries were made by 5'RACE template switching that added a universal primer site and unique molecular identifiers. Three sorted T-cell subsets (CD3+CD56+NKG2C+, CD3+CD56+NKG2C- and CD3+CD56-NKG2C+) from several donors had their TCR beta-chain repertoires profiled. Among the eight sequenced donors, only one was HCMV-seronegative, while the other seven were HCMV-seropositive. In several experiments an anti-gammadeltaTCR antibody was added to restrict sorting to alphabetaTCR-expressing T cells. In six or seven donors, the dominant CD3+CD56+NKG2C+ clonotypes ranked among the top 10 CD8+ clonotypes, making up about 1.0-7.5% of CD8+ T cells. Those dominant clonotypes were again the most abundant among CD3+CD56-NKG2C+ cells in four donors, at roughly 28.3-60.1%. Whether the expanded NKG2C-expressing T cell clones were specific for HCMV antigens was left unclear. The study sequenced eight donors, all healthy volunteers chosen at random: three men and five women. HCMV serostatus was determined by detecting HCMV-specific IgG in serum with a commercial ELISA kit. Ficoll density gradient centrifugation was used to isolate peripheral blood mononuclear cells from blood. CD4+ and CD8+ T cells were isolated from PBMC by magnetic immunoseparation with Miltenyi isolation kits. Priming for cDNA synthesis came from the TCR beta constant segment, and two successive PCR amplification steps followed. Sequencing of the libraries produced 2 x 150 bp reads on Illumina HiSeq 2000/2500, MiSeq or NextSeq. Reads were demultiplexed and grouped by UMI with MIGEC, and clonotypes were assembled and quantified with MiTCR. To exclude erroneous sequences, only TCR cDNA sequences supported by at least two reads were retained. The tcR package was used for downstream repertoire analysis, and clonotypes were matched between fractions using CDR3 nucleotide sequence together with V segment. VDJmatch was used to annotate antigen specificity against VDJdb, with one amino acid substitution in CDR3 permitted.

The chain links TRBV9 with TRBJ2-5; the D gene remains uncertain. The sequence was obtained from a man aged 50 to 59 who received an inactivated influenza vaccine. Donor details come from another sample of the same person, matched by shared clones. The input for sequencing was CD4+ T cells sorted from PBMCs, taken 11 to 12 days after vaccination. Here is the DNA: TGTGCCAGCAGCGTAGAGGCTCGCCTTGGCGAGACCCAGTACTTC. Translated, it reads CASSVEARLGETQYF.